This note documents a single T cell receptor beta chain sequence. This record comes from a study of blood T cell repertoires in COVID-19. Overall study: Acute and convalescent COVID-19 specimens originated in the United States, Italy and Spain. T cells, B-cell-depleted T cells, or PBMCs supplied cDNA or gDNA.

As handled by the study authors: Amplification of reference gene primers was used by the study to estimate nucleated cell counts. Method: immunoSEQ multiplex PCR; TCRdb's copy keeps in-frame clones and lacks some. The DNA gave D and trimming, while V, J and clone size come from that table. The sample contains over 150,000 clones, around 81% of which appear only once. This clonotype originated in a man between 65 and 79 years old with active or convalescent COVID-19. Material: peripheral blood.

CDR3 in DNA: TGTGCCAGTAGTAACCCCCGGCAGGGAGGGAATCAGCCCCAGCATTTT. Translation gives CASSNPRQGGNQPQHF. The chain employs TRBV19 and TRBJ1-5, with D possibly TRBD1 on 5 matching bases. V lost 4 bases and J 4 bases, leaving 17 bases between the germline ends. The CDR3 extends over 16 amino acids. Per the germline V gene, CDR1 is LNHDA and CDR2 is SQIVND (reference sequence).